A selection of T cell receptor beta chains follows, all from one sample in a study of cytotoxic CD8 clonotypes in ibrutinib-treated CLL. Sequencing used immunoSEQ multiplex PCR; TCRdb keeps in-frame clones, though not all of them. Of around 150,000 clones detected, about 80% appear once; the ten largest clones hold around 2.1%. This sample comprised PBMCs, obtained after 12 months of ibrutinib treatment. Receptor source: a human donor with chronic lymphocytic leukemia. Each CDR3 is given with its conserved first and last residue. A D gene is named only where the DNA matches it firmly. Not all rows give a size; the values are once, few, many and, for expanded clones, a class.

v_call: TRBV7-2; clone_size: NA; j_call: TRBJ2-3; d_call: NA; cdr3_nt: TGTGCCAGCAACCCCCTGGGGACAGATACGCAGTATTTT; cdr3_aa: CASNPLGTDTQYF
v_call: TRBV5-4; clone_size: NA; j_call: TRBJ1-1; d_call: NA; cdr3_nt: TGTGCCAGCTCAGCTGCTAACCAAGGACGACTGGGGACTGAAGCTTTCTTT; cdr3_aa: CASSAANQGRLGTEAFF
v_call: TRBV28; clone_size: few; j_call: TRBJ1-1; d_call: TRBD1; cdr3_nt: TGTGCCAGCAGTGTGGGACAGGGACTTTCTGAAGCTTTCTTT; cdr3_aa: CASSVGQGLSEAFF
v_call: TRBV4-1; clone_size: few; j_call: TRBJ1-4; d_call: NA; cdr3_nt: TGCGCCAGCAGCCAACTCCGGCTGGACCTCGGCCGGGCTAATGAAAAACTGTTTTTT; cdr3_aa: CASSQLRLDLGRANEKLFF
v_call: TRBV20-1; clone_size: NA; j_call: TRBJ2-7; d_call: NA; cdr3_nt: TGCAGTGCTAGAGATAGCACAGAGCAGTACTTC; cdr3_aa: CSARDSTEQYF
v_call: TRBV11-3; clone_size: NA; j_call: TRBJ2-2; d_call: NA; cdr3_nt: TGTGCCAGCAGCTTAGGGCAGAACACCGGGGAGCTGTTTTTT; cdr3_aa: CASSLGQNTGELFF
v_call: TRBV28; clone_size: NA; j_call: TRBJ2-2; d_call: TRBD2; cdr3_nt: TGTGCCAGCAAGGAGGGACTAGCGGGAGGAAGGAACACCGGGGAGCTGTTTTTT; cdr3_aa: CASKEGLAGGRNTGELFF
v_call: TRBV5-1; clone_size: NA; j_call: TRBJ2-5; d_call: NA; cdr3_nt: TGCGCCAGCAGCTTGGGGAGACCCAAAGAGACCCAGTACTTC; cdr3_aa: CASSLGRPKETQYF
v_call: TRBV4-3; clone_size: NA; j_call: TRBJ2-1; d_call: TRBD2; cdr3_nt: TGCGCCAGCAGCCAAGATCTGGGACTAGCGAGTAATGAGCAGTTCTTC; cdr3_aa: CASSQDLGLASNEQFF
v_call: TRBV5-1; clone_size: NA; j_call: TRBJ2-7; d_call: NA; cdr3_nt: TGCGCCAGCAGCTTGGGTCTTAGGGAGCAGTACTTC; cdr3_aa: CASSLGLREQYF
v_call: TRBV18; clone_size: once; j_call: TRBJ1-1; d_call: NA; cdr3_nt: TGTGCCAGCTCACCGACAGGCCAGAACACTGAAGCTTTCTTT; cdr3_aa: CASSPTGQNTEAFF
v_call: TRBV29-1; clone_size: NA; j_call: TRBJ1-1; d_call: NA; cdr3_nt: TGCAGCGCCACGACAGGGAACACTGAAGCTTTCTTT; cdr3_aa: CSATTGNTEAFF
v_call: TRBV4-2; clone_size: NA; j_call: TRBJ2-1; d_call: TRBD2; cdr3_nt: TGTGCCAGCAGCCAAGTCCCTAGCGGGGTCTACAATGAGCAGTTCTTC; cdr3_aa: CASSQVPSGVYNEQFF
v_call: TRBV5-5; clone_size: NA; j_call: TRBJ2-7; d_call: TRBD1; cdr3_nt: TGTGCCAGCAGCGCCGGGGACAGGGTCATCCGCAACTACGAGCAGTACTTC; cdr3_aa: CASSAGDRVIRNYEQYF
v_call: TRBV27; clone_size: NA; j_call: TRBJ1-1; d_call: NA; cdr3_nt: TGTGCCAGCAATAAGGATACGAACACTGAAGCTTTCTTT; cdr3_aa: CASNKDTNTEAFF
v_call: TRBV30; clone_size: NA; j_call: TRBJ2-4; d_call: TRBD2; cdr3_nt: TGTGCCTGGAGTCCCCGGACTAGCGGGGGGGCCTTCTGGGCCAAAAACATTCAGTACTTC; cdr3_aa: CAWSPRTSGGAFWAKNIQYF
v_call: TRBV28; clone_size: NA; j_call: TRBJ2-7; d_call: TRBD1; cdr3_nt: TGTGCCAGCAGTAATGGGGGACCGGGACAGCGATCCTACGAGCAGTACTTC; cdr3_aa: CASSNGGPGQRSYEQYF
v_call: TRBV9; clone_size: once; j_call: TRBJ1-3; d_call: NA; cdr3_nt: TGTGCCAGCAGCGTATCTGGAAACACCATATATTTT; cdr3_aa: CASSVSGNTIYF
v_call: TRBV6-5; clone_size: NA; j_call: TRBJ1-1; d_call: TRBD1; cdr3_nt: TGTGCCAGCAGCCGTCAGGGGGAGGGTGGCACTGAAGCTTTCTTT; cdr3_aa: CASSRQGEGGTEAFF
v_call: TRBV18; clone_size: NA; j_call: TRBJ1-2; d_call: NA; cdr3_nt: TGTGCCAGCTCACCGGCGCTGAGCTATGGCTACACCTTC; cdr3_aa: CASSPALSYGYTF
v_call: TRBV21-1; clone_size: NA; j_call: TRBJ2-7; d_call: NA; cdr3_nt: TGTGCCAGCAGCCCTGCCCGGCTAGCGGGAGCCGATTCCTACGAGCAGTACTTC; cdr3_aa: CASSPARLAGADSYEQYF
v_call: TRBV20-1; clone_size: few; j_call: TRBJ1-5; d_call: NA; cdr3_nt: TGCAGTGCTAGGGGGCCAACCCAGCATTTT; cdr3_aa: CSARGPTQHF
v_call: TRBV7-9; clone_size: few; j_call: TRBJ1-5; d_call: NA; cdr3_nt: TGTGCCAGCAGCCTTCAGGGGAATCAGCCCCAGCATTTT; cdr3_aa: CASSLQGNQPQHF
v_call: TRBV18; clone_size: once; j_call: TRBJ2-3; d_call: TRBD2; cdr3_nt: TGTGCCAGTTCTCGGACTAGCGGGGTCGCCTCTTCTAGCACAGATACGCAGTATTTT; cdr3_aa: CASSRTSGVASSSTDTQYF
v_call: TRBV19; clone_size: NA; j_call: TRBJ1-6; d_call: NA; cdr3_nt: TGTGCCAGTAGTGTCACCCCGGGACCGACAGCTAATTCACCCCTCCACTTT; cdr3_aa: CASSVTPGPTANSPLHF
v_call: TRBV6-4; clone_size: NA; j_call: TRBJ1-5; d_call: NA; cdr3_nt: TGTGCCAGCTCTGACAGGTTCGCTCCTCAGCCCCAGCATTTT; cdr3_aa: CASSDRFAPQPQHF
v_call: TRBV7-6; clone_size: NA; j_call: TRBJ2-1; d_call: NA; cdr3_nt: TGTGCCAGCAGCCTCCGGGTCCCTAAAGGAGGCGATGAGCAGTTCTTC; cdr3_aa: CASSLRVPKGGDEQFF
v_call: TRBV2; clone_size: few; j_call: TRBJ2-1; d_call: NA; cdr3_nt: TGTGCCAGCAGTGAAGCGCTCGCCGCTTACAATGAGCAGTTCTTC; cdr3_aa: CASSEALAAYNEQFF
v_call: TRBV5-4; clone_size: few; j_call: TRBJ1-2; d_call: NA; cdr3_nt: TGTGCCAGCAGCCCCGACCGGGGGTATGGCTACACCTTC; cdr3_aa: CASSPDRGYGYTF
v_call: TRBV7-9; clone_size: NA; j_call: TRBJ1-1; d_call: TRBD1; cdr3_nt: TGTGCCAGCAGCCGCACCGGGACAGAGAACACTGAAGCTTTCTTT; cdr3_aa: CASSRTGTENTEAFF
v_call: TRBV28; clone_size: NA; j_call: TRBJ1-5; d_call: NA; cdr3_nt: TGTGCCAGCAGCGAACGTATCCCCAGGGAATCGGCTCAGCCCCAGCATTTT; cdr3_aa: CASSERIPRESAQPQHF
v_call: TRBV27; clone_size: NA; j_call: TRBJ2-5; d_call: NA; cdr3_nt: TGTGCCAGCAGTTTGAATAGAGTGGTGCGCAAAGAGACCCAGTACTTC; cdr3_aa: CASSLNRVVRKETQYF
v_call: TRBV6-5; clone_size: once; j_call: TRBJ2-4; d_call: NA; cdr3_nt: TGTGCCAGCAGGCCGATAGGGCTGTTCGGAAACATTCAGTACTTC; cdr3_aa: CASRPIGLFGNIQYF
v_call: TRBV9; clone_size: NA; j_call: TRBJ2-5; d_call: TRBD1; cdr3_nt: TGTGCCAGCAGCGGACAGACAGGGACCGTAGAGACCCAGTACTTC; cdr3_aa: CASSGQTGTVETQYF
v_call: TRBV28; clone_size: NA; j_call: TRBJ2-1; d_call: TRBD2; cdr3_nt: TGTGCCAGCAGTCCAACGACTTCCCAGCGGGAGGCGGAGTTCTTC; cdr3_aa: CASSPTTSQREAEFF
v_call: TRBV5-1; clone_size: NA; j_call: TRBJ2-2; d_call: TRBD1; cdr3_nt: TGCGCCAGCAGCTTGGGGGGACAGGGAATCACCGGGGAGCTGTTTTTT; cdr3_aa: CASSLGGQGITGELFF
v_call: TRBV2; clone_size: NA; j_call: TRBJ1-2; d_call: TRBD1; cdr3_nt: TGTGCCAGCAGTCGGGACAGAGCTAACTATGGCTACACCTTC; cdr3_aa: CASSRDRANYGYTF
v_call: TRBV5-6; clone_size: NA; j_call: TRBJ2-1; d_call: TRBD2; cdr3_nt: TGTGCCAGCAGCTTGACGGGACTAGCGGGAGTTCGTGAGCAGTTCTTC; cdr3_aa: CASSLTGLAGVREQFF
v_call: TRBV4-3; clone_size: NA; j_call: TRBJ2-2; d_call: NA; cdr3_nt: TGCGCCAGCAGCCAAGACTGGGCAGGGGTTTACACCGGGGAGCTGTTTTTT; cdr3_aa: CASSQDWAGVYTGELFF
v_call: TRBV10-3; clone_size: NA; j_call: TRBJ1-1; d_call: NA; cdr3_nt: TGTGCCATCAGGGCCGACATAGGAAGCAACACTGAAGCTTTCTTT; cdr3_aa: CAIRADIGSNTEAFF
v_call: TRBV7-2; clone_size: once; j_call: TRBJ2-3; d_call: TRBD2; cdr3_nt: TGTGCCAGCAGCTCATCTAGCGGGAGCACAGATACGCAGTATTTT; cdr3_aa: CASSSSSGSTDTQYF
v_call: TRBV5-1; clone_size: few; j_call: TRBJ1-2; d_call: NA; cdr3_nt: TGCGCCAGCAGCTTGGGGACGGCTGGCTACACCTTC; cdr3_aa: CASSLGTAGYTF
v_call: TRBV6-5; clone_size: NA; j_call: TRBJ2-7; d_call: TRBD2; cdr3_nt: TGTGCCAGCCGCGGGACTAGCTCCTACGAGCAGTACTTC; cdr3_aa: CASRGTSSYEQYF
v_call: TRBV5-1; clone_size: NA; j_call: TRBJ1-1; d_call: NA; cdr3_nt: TGCGCCAGCAGCACAGGCCCGGGGGAGATGAACACTGAAGCTTTCTTT; cdr3_aa: CASSTGPGEMNTEAFF
v_call: TRBV9; clone_size: NA; j_call: TRBJ1-2; d_call: TRBD1; cdr3_nt: TGTGCCAGCAGCGGGGGGACAGAGCCCTATGGCTACACCTTC; cdr3_aa: CASSGGTEPYGYTF
v_call: TRBV29-1; clone_size: NA; j_call: TRBJ1-5; d_call: TRBD1; cdr3_nt: TGCAGCGTTCAAAAGGACAGGGGGCTCAATCAGCCCCAGCATTTT; cdr3_aa: CSVQKDRGLNQPQHF
v_call: TRBV5-1; clone_size: NA; j_call: TRBJ2-1; d_call: TRBD2; cdr3_nt: TGCGCCAGCAGCCGCCAAACCGGGACTACCGATGAGCAGTTCTTC; cdr3_aa: CASSRQTGTTDEQFF
v_call: TRBV18; clone_size: NA; j_call: TRBJ2-7; d_call: NA; cdr3_nt: TGTGCCAGCTCCGGGGCCGGGGGCGAGCAGTACTTC; cdr3_aa: CASSGAGGEQYF
v_call: TRBV15; clone_size: NA; j_call: TRBJ1-1; d_call: NA; cdr3_nt: TGTGCCACCAGCAGAGAGAGGTTGGGGGAAGCTTTCTTT; cdr3_aa: CATSRERLGEAFF
v_call: TRBV28; clone_size: NA; j_call: TRBJ2-1; d_call: NA; cdr3_nt: TGTGCCAGCATGGGGGACGGTACCAATGAGCAGTTCTTC; cdr3_aa: CASMGDGTNEQFF
v_call: TRBV4-2; clone_size: NA; j_call: TRBJ1-5; d_call: NA; cdr3_nt: TGTGCCAGCAGCCAAGAGGCAGGGAGGTCGGATCAGCCCCAGCATTTT; cdr3_aa: CASSQEAGRSDQPQHF
v_call: TRBV5-1; clone_size: NA; j_call: TRBJ2-3; d_call: NA; cdr3_nt: TGCGCCAGCAGCTTGAGTCTCCTGTCCGGCACAGATACGCAGTATTTT; cdr3_aa: CASSLSLLSGTDTQYF
v_call: TRBV10-3; clone_size: NA; j_call: TRBJ2-5; d_call: NA; cdr3_nt: TGTGCCATCAGTGAGTCGGGGGTAGAGACCCAGTACTTC; cdr3_aa: CAISESGVETQYF